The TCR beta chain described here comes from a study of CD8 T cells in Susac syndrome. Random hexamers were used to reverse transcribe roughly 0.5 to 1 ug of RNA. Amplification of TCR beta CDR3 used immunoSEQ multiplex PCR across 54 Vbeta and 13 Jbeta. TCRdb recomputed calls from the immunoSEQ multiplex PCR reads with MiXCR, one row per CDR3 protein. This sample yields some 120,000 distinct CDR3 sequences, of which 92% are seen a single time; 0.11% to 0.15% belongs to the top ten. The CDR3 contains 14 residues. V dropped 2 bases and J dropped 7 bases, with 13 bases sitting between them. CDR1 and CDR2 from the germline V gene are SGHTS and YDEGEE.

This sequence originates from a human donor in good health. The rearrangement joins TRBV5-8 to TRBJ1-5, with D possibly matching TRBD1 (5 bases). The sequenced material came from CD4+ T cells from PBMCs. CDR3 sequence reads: CASSFGGRGQPQHF. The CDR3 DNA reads TGTGCCAGCAGCTTCGGGGGAAGGGGCCAGCCCCAGCATTTT. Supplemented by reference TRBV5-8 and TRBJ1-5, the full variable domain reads EAGVTQSPTHLIKTRGQQATLRCSPISGHTSVYWYQQALGLGLQFLLWYDEGEERNRGNFPPRFSGRQFPNYSSELNVNALELEDSALYLCASSFGGRGQPQHFGDGTRLSIL.